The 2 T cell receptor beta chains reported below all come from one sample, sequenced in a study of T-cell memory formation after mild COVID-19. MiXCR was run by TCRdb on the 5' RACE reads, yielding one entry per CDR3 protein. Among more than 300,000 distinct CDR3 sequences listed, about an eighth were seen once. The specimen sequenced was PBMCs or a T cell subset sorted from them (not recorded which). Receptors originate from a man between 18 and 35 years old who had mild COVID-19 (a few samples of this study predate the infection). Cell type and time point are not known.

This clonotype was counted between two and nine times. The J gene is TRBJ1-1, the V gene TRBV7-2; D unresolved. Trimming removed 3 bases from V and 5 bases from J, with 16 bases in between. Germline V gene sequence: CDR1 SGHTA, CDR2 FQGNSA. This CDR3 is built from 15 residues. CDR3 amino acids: CASSFFSGSGTEAFF. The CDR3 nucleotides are TGTGCCAGCAGCTTCTTCAGCGGATCGGGAACTGAAGCTTTCTTT.

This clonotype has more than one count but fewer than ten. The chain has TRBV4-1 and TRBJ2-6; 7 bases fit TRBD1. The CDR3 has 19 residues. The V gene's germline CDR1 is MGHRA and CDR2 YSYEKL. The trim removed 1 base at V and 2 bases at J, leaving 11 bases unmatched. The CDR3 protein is CASSQAPTGSLAGANVLTF. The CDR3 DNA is TGCGCCAGCAGCCAAGCCCCGACAGGGTCTTTAGCTGGGGCCAACGTCCTGACTTTC.